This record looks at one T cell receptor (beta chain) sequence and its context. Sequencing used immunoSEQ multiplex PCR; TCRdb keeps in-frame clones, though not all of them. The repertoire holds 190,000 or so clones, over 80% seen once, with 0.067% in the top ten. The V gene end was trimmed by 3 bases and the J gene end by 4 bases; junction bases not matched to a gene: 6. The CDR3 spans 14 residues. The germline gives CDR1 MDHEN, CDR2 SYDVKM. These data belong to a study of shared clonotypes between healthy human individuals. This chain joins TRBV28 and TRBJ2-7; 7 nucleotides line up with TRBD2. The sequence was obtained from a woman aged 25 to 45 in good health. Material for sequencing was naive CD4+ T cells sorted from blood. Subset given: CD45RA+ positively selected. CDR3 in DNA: TGTGCCAGCAGTTTTTTTCGCGGGAGATACGAGCAGTACTTC. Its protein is CASSFFRGRYEQYF. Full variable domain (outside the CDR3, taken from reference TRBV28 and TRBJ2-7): DVKVTQSSRYLVKRTGEKVFLECVQDMDHENMFWYRQDPGLGLRLIYFSYDVKMKEKGDIPEGYSVSREKKERFSLILESASTNQTSMYLCASSFFRGRYEQYFGPGTRLTVT.